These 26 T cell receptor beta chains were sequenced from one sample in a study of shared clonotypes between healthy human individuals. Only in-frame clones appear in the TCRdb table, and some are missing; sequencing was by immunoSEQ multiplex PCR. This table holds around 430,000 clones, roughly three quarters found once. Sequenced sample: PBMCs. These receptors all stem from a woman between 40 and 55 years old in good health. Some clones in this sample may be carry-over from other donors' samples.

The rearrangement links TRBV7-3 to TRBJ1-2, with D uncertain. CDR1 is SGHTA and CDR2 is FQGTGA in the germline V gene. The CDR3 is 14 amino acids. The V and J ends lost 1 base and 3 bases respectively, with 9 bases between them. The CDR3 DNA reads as TGTGCCAGCAGCTTAAATGCAGGCGACTATGGCTACACCTTC. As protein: CASSLNAGDYGYTF. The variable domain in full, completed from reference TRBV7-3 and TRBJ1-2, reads GAGVSQTPSNKVTEKGKYVELRCDPISGHTALYWYRQSLGQGPEFLIYFQGTGAADDSGLPNDRFFAVRPEGSVSTLKIQRTERGDSAVYLCASSLNAGDYGYTFGSGTRLTVV.

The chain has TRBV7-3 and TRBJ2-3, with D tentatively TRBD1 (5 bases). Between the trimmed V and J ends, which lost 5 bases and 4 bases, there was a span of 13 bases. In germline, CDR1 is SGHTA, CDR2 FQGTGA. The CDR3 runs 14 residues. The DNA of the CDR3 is TGTGCCAGCAGCCTCGGCAGGGCGTCAGATACGCAGTATTTT. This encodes CASSLGRASDTQYF.

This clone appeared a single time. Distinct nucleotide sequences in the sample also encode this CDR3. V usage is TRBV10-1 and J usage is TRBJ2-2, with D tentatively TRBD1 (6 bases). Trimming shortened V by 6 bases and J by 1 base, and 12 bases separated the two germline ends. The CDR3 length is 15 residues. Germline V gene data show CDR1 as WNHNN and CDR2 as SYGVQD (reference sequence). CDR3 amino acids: CASSPQQGNTGELFF. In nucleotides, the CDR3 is TGCGCCAGCAGCCCCCAACAGGGGAACACCGGGGAGCTGTTTTTT.

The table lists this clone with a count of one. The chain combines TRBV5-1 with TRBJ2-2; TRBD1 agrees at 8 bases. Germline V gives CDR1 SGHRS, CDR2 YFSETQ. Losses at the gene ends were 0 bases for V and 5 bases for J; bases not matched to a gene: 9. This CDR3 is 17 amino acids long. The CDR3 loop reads CASSLAPGGPRTGELFF. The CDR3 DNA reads TGCGCCAGCAGCTTGGCACCAGGGGGCCCTAGAACCGGGGAGCTGTTTTTT.

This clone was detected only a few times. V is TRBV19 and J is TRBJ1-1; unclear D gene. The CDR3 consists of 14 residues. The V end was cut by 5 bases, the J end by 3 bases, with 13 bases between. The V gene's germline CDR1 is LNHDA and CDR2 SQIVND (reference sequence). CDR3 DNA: TGTGCCAGTAGTGCTCAAGCCGGTTACACTGAAGCTTTCTTT. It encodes CASSAQAGYTEAFF.

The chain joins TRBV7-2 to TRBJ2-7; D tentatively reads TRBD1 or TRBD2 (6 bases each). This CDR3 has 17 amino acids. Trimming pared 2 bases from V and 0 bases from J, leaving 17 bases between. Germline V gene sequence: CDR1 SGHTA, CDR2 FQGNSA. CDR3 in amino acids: CASSLTFGGLTSYEQYF. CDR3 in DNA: TGTGCCAGCAGCTTAACTTTTGGGGGGCTTACCTCCTACGAGCAGTACTTC.

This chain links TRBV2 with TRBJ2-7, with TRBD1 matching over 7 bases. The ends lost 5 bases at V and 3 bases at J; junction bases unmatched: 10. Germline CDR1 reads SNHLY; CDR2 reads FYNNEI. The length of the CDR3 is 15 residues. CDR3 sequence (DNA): TGTGCCAGCAGTACCAGACAGGGATCGTACTACGAGCAGTACTTC. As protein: CASSTRQGSYYEQYF.

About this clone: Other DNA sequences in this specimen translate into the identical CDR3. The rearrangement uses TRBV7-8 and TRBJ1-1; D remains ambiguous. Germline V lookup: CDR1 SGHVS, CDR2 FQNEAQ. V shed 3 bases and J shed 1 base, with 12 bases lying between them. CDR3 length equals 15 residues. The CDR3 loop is CASSLWAGRNTEAFF. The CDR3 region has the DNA TGTGCCAGCAGCTTGTGGGCAGGACGGAACACTGAAGCTTTCTTT.

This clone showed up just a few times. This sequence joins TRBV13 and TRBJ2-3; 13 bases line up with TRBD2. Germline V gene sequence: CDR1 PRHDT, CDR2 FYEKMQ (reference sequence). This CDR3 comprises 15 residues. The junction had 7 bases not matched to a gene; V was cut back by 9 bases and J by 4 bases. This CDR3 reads CASTLGLAGADTQYF. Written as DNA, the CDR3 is TGTGCCAGTACTCTTGGACTAGCGGGAGCAGATACGCAGTATTTT.

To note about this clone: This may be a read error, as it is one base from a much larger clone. CDR3 amino acids: CASMATRNGQFF. The CDR3 DNA is TGCGCCAGCATGGCCACTAGGAATGGGCAGTTCTTC. The chain couples TRBV5-1 to TRBJ2-1; a weak D match, TRBD2 (5 bases). Germline V gene sequence: CDR1 SGHRS, CDR2 YFSETQ. The CDR3 is 12 amino acids.

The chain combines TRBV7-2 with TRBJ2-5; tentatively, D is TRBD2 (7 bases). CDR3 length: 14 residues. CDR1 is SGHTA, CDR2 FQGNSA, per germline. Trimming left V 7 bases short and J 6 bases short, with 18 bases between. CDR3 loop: CASKEGGRTQTQYF. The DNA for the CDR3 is TGTGCCAGCAAAGAGGGGGGGAGAACGCAGACCCAGTACTTC.

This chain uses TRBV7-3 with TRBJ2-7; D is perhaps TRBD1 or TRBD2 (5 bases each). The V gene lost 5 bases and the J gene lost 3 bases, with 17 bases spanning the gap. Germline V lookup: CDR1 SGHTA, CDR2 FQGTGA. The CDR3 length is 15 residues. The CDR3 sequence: CASSLNPGPGYEQYF. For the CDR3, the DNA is TGTGCCAGCAGCCTCAACCCGGGACCAGGCTACGAGCAGTACTTC.

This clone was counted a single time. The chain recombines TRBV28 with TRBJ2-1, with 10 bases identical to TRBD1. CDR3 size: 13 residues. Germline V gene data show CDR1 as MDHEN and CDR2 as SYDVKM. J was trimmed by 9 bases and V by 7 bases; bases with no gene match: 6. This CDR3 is CASMGQGSGEQFF. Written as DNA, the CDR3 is TGTGCCAGCATGGGACAGGGGTCAGGTGAGCAGTTCTTC.

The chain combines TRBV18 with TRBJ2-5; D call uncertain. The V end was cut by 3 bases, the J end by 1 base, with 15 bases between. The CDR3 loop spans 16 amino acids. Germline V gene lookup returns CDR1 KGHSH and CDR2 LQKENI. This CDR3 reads CASSPLDGNFQETQYF. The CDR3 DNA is TGTGCCAGCTCACCGTTGGACGGAAACTTCCAAGAGACCCAGTACTTC.

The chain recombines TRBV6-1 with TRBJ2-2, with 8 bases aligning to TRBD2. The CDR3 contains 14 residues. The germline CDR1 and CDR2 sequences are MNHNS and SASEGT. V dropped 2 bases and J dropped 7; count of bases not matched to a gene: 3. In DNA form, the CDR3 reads TGTGCCAGCAGTGAAAGGCGGGAGGTCGGGGAGCTGTTTTTT. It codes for CASSERREVGELFF.

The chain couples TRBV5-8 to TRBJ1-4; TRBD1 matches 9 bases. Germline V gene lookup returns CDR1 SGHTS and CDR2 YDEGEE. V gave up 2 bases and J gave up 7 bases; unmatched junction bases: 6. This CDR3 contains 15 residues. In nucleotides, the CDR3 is TGTGCCAGCAGCTTACCGGGACAGGGTGGTGAAAAACTGTTTTTT. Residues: CASSLPGQGGEKLFF. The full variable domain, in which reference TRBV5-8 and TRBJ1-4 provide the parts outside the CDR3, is EAGVTQSPTHLIKTRGQQATLRCSPISGHTSVYWYQQALGLGLQFLLWYDEGEERNRGNFPPRFSGRQFPNYSSELNVNALELEDSALYLCASSLPGQGGEKLFFGSGTQLSVL.

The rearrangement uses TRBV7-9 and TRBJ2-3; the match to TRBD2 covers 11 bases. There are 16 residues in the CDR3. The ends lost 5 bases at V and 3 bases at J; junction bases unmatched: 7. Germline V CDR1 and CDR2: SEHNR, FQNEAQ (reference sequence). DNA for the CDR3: TGTGCCAGCAGCACCACTAGCGGGGGAAGAACAGATACGCAGTATTTT. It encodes CASSTTSGGRTDTQYF.

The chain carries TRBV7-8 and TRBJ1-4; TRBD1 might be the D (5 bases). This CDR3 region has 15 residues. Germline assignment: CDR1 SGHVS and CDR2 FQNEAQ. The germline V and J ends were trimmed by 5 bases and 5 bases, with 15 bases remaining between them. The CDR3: CASSPRQGLNEKLFF. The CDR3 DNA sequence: TGTGCCAGCAGCCCACGGCAGGGTCTGAATGAAAAACTGTTTTTT.

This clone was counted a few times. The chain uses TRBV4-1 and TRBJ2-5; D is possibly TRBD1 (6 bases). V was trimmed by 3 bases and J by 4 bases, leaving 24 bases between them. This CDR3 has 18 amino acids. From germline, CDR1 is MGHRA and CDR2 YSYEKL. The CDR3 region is CASSQRGTGQSRGETQYF. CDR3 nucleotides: TGCGCCAGCAGCCAGAGGGGAACTGGACAGAGCAGAGGAGAGACCCAGTACTTC.

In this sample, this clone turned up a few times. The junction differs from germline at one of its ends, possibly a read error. Written as DNA, the CDR3 is TGTGCCAACAGTGAAAGGACCCCAGGAAACATTCAGTACTTC. This translates into CANSERTPGNIQYF. V gene TRBV2 combines with J gene TRBJ2-4; the D is unclear. Germline V gene sequence: CDR1 SNHLY, CDR2 FYNNEI. CDR3 length: 14 residues.

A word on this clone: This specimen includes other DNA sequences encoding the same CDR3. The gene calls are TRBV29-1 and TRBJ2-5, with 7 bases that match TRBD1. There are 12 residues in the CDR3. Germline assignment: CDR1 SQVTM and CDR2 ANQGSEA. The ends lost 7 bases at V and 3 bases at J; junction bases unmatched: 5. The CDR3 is CSARTGEETQYF. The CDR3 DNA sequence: TGCAGCGCCCGGACAGGCGAAGAGACCCAGTACTTC.

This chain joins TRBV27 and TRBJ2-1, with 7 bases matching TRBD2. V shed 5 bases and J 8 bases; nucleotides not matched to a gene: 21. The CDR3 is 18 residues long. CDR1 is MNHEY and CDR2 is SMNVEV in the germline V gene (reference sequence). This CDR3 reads CASSAPLSLLRGLDEQFF. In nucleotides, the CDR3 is TGTGCCAGCAGTGCACCGCTATCTCTACTGCGGGGGTTGGATGAGCAGTTCTTC.

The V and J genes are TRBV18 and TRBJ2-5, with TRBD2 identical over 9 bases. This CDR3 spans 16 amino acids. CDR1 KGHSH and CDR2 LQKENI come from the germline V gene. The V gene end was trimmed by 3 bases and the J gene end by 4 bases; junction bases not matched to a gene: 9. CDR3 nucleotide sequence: TGTGCCAGCTCACCTGGTTTAGCGGGAGTGGCAGAGACCCAGTACTTC. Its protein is CASSPGLAGVAETQYF.

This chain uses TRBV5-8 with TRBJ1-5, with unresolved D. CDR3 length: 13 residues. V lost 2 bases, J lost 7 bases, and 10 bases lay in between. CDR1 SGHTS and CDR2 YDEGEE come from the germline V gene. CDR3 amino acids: CASSLEIRQPQHF. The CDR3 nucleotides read TGTGCCAGCAGCTTAGAGATCCGGCAGCCCCAGCATTTT.

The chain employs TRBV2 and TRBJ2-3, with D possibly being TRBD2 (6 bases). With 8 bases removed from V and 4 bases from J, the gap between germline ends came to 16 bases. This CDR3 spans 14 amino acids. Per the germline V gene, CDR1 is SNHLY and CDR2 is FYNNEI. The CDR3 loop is CASLRSLAADTQYF. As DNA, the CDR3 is TGTGCCAGCCTCCGGTCCTTAGCGGCAGATACGCAGTATTTT.

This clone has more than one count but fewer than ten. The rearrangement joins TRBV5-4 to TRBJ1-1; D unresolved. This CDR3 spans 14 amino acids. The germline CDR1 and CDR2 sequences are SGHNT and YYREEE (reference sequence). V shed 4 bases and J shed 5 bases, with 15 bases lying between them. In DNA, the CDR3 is TGTGCCAGCAGCCATACCGGCAGAGGGACTGAAGCTTTCTTT. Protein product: CASSHTGRGTEAFF.